Below, one T cell receptor (beta chain) is given with its context. The sample comes from a study of cytomegalovirus exposure and HLA in healthy donors. Trimming stripped 1 base from V and 3 bases from J, with 23 bases between. The germline V gene encodes CDR1 SGHVS and CDR2 FNYEAQ. This CDR3 spans 19 amino acids. Some clones are missing from TCRdb's copy, which holds only in-frame ones; the method was immunoSEQ multiplex PCR. This table has about 110,000 clones, roughly 90% appearing once. J is TRBJ2-3 and V is TRBV7-6; the D gene is possibly TRBD2 (8 bases). Sequencing was carried out using PBMCs. This clonotype originated in a woman aged 18-29 years in good health and CMV-seronegative. CDR3 sequence (DNA): TGTGCCAGCAGCTTAGTCCTATCAGCGGGAGCAGGGGGTACAGATACGCAGTATTTT. Its translation is CASSLVLSAGAGGTDTQYF.